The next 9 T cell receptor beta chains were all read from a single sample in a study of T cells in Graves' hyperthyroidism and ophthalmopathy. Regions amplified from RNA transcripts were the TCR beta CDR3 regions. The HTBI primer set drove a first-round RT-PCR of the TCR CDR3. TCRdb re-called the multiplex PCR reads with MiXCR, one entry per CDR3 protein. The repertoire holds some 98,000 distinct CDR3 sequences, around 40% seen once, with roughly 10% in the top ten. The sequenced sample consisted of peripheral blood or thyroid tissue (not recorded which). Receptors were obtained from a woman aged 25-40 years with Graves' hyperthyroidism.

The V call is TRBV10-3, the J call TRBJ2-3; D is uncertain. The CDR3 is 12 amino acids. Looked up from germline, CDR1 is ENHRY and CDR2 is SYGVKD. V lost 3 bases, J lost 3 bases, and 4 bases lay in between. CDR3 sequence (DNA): TGTGCCATCAGTGATCGGACAGATACGCAGTATTTT. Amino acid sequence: CAISDRTDTQYF.

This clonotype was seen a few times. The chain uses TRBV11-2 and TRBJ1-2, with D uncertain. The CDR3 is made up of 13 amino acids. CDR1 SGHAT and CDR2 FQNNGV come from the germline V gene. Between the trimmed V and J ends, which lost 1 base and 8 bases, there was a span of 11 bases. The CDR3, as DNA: TGTGCCAGCAGCTTAGGTCAGGCCCTAGGCTACACCTTC. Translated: CASSLGQALGYTF.

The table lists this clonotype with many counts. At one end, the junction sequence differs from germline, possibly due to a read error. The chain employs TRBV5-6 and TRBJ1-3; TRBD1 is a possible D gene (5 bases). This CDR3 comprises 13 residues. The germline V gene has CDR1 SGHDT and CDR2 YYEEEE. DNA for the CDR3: TGTGCCAGCAGCTTGCTGGGGGACCGGACGGCCTTTTTT. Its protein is CASSLLGDRTAFF. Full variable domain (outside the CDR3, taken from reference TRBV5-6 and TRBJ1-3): DAGVTQSPTHLIKTRGQQVTLRCSPKSGHDTVSWYQQALGQGPQFIFQYYEEEERQRGNFPDRFSGHQFPNYSSELNVNALLLGDSALYLCASSLLGDRTAFFGEGSWLTVV.

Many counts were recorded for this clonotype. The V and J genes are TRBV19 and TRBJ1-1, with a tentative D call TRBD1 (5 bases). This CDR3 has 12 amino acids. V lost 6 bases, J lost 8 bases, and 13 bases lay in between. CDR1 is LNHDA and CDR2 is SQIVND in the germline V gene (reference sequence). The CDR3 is CASSFGTTEAFF. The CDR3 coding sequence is TGTGCCAGTAGCTTCGGGACTACCGAAGCTTTCTTT.

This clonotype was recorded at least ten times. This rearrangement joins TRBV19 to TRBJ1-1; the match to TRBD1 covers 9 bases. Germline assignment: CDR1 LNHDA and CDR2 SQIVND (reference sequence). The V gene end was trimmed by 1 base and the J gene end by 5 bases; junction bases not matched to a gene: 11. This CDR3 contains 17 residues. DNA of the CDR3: TGTGCCAGTAGTATAGGGTCGGGACAGGGACAGGGAACTGAAGCTTTCTTT. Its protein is CASSIGSGQGQGTEAFF.

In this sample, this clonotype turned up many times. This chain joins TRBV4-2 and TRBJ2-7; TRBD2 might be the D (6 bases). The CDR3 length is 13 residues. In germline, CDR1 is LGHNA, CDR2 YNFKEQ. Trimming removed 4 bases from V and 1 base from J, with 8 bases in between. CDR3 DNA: TGTGCCAGCAGCCCGCTAGCGTCCTACGAGCAGTACTTC. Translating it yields CASSPLASYEQYF.

CDR3 amino acids: CSATGLAGGRQETQYF. The CDR3 DNA is TGCAGTGCGACCGGACTAGCGGGAGGCCGCCAAGAGACCCAGTACTTC. The J gene is TRBJ2-5, the V gene TRBV20-1, with 14 bases that match TRBD2. The V segment lost 6 bases and the J segment 1 base; nucleotides outside the gene matches: 7. CDR1 is DFQATT, CDR2 SNEGSKA, per germline (reference sequence). The CDR3 totals 16 residues.

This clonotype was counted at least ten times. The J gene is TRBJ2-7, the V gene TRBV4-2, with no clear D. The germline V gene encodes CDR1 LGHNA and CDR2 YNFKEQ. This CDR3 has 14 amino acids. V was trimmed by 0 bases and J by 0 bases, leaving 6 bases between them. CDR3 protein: CASSQDRTSYEQYF. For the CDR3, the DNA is TGTGCCAGCAGCCAAGATCGAACCTCCTACGAGCAGTACTTC.

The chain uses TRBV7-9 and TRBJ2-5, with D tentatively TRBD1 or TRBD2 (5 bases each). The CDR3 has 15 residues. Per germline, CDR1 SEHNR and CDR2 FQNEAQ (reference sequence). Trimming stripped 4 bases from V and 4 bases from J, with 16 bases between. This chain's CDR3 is CASSSRDQTRETQYF. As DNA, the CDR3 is TGTGCCAGCAGCTCCCGGGACCAAACGAGAGAGACCCAGTACTTC.